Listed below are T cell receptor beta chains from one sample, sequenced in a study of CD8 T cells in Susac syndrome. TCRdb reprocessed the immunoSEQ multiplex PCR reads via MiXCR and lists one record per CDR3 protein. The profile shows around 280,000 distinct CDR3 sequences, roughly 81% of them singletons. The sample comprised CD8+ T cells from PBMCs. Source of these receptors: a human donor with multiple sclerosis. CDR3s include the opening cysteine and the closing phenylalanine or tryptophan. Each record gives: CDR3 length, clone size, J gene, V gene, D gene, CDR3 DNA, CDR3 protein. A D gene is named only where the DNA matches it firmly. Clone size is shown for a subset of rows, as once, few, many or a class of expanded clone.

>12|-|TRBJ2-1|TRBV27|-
TGTGCCAGCAGTTTATCAGGAGTGGCTGCGTTCTTC
CASSLSGVAAFF
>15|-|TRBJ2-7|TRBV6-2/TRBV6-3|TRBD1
TGTGCCAGCGCCTATCGACAGGGGAAGGACTACGAGCAGTACTTC
CASAYRQGKDYEQYF
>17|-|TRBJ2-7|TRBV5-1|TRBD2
TGCGCCAGCAGCTTGGTGGGACTAGCGGCTCCCCGAGGGGAGCAGTACTTC
CASSLVGLAAPRGEQYF
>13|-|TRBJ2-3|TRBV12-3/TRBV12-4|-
TGTGCCAGCAGCTACGGGACTGTCGATACGCAGTATTTT
CASSYGTVDTQYF
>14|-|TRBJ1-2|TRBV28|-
TGTGCCAGCAGTAGTCCTAGGGGCTACTATGGCTACACCTTC
CASSSPRGYYGYTF
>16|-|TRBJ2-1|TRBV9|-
TGTGCCAGCGGAGAATCCATGAAAGAGGAGTCCAATGAGCAGTTCTTC
CASGESMKEESNEQFF
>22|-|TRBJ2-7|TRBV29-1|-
TGCAGCGTTGAAGATCGTGGACCGGAGACGGGGATGGTGGGTTCAATTTTCTACGAGCAGTACTTC
CSVEDRGPETGMVGSIFYEQYF
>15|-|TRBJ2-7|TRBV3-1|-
TGTGCCAGCAGCCAGTCTTCGTACAGAAGCTACGAGCAGTACTTC
CASSQSSYRSYEQYF
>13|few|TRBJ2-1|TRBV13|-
TGTGCCAGCAGCCACGGTTCCTACAATGAGCAGTTCTTC
CASSHGSYNEQFF
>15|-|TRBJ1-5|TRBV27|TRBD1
TGTGCCAGCAGTTCGGGACAGGGGGGAACTCAGCCCCAGCATTTT
CASSSGQGGTQPQHF
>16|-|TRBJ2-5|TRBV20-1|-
TGCAGTGCTAGAGATCCGGTAGATCTATATGTGGAGACCCAGTACTTC
CSARDPVDLYVETQYF
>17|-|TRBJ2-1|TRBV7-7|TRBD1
TGTGCTAGCAGCTTAGCGCCCGAGACAGGGGGCCTCAATGAGCAGTTCTTC
CASSLAPETGGLNEQFF
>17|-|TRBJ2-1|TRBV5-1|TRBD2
TGCGCCAGCAGCTTGGCCGTGGGACTAGCGGGATGGGATGAGCAGTTCTTC
CASSLAVGLAGWDEQFF
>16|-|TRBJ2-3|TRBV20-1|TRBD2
TGCAGTGCTATCCCTATAGCGGGAGGGAGCACAGATACGCAGTATTTT
CSAIPIAGGSTDTQYF
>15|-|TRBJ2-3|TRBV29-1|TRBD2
TGCAGCGTTGACGAAGTTAGCGGGAGCACAGATACGCAGTATTTT
CSVDEVSGSTDTQYF
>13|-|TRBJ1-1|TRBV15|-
TGTGCCACCAGCGGTGGCGGGGGGTCTGAAGCTTTCTTT
CATSGGGGSEAFF
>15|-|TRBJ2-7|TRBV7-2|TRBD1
TGTGCCAGCAGCTCCGCCGGGACAGGGATTGACGAGCAGTACTTC
CASSSAGTGIDEQYF
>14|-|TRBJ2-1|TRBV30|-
TGTGCCTGGAGTATGGCGGGATTATACAATGAGCAGTTCTTC
CAWSMAGLYNEQFF
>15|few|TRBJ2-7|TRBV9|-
TGTGCCAGCAGCGGGAGGCGAGGGGGTAGCTACGAGCAGTACTTC
CASSGRRGGSYEQYF
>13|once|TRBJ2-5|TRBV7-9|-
TGTGCCAGCAGCTTAGCCGTGGGAGAGACCCAGTACTTC
CASSLAVGETQYF
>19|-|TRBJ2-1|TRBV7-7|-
TGTGCTAGCAGCCTCCGCCGCTCTGCTGCGTCCAACTCCTACAATGAGCAGTTCTTC
CASSLRRSAASNSYNEQFF
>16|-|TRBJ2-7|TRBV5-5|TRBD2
TGTGCCAGCAGCTTGAGACTAGCGGGAGCAAAGGACGAGCAGTACTTC
CASSLRLAGAKDEQYF
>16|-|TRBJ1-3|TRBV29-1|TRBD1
TGCAGCGTTGACGTGACAGGGGAATACTCTGGAAACACCATATATTTT
CSVDVTGEYSGNTIYF
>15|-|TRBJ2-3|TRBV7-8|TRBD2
TGTGCCAGCAGCTTGGGGGAGGGGAGCACAGATACGCAGTATTTT
CASSLGEGSTDTQYF
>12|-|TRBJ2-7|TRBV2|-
TGTGCCAGCAGGGGACTCTCCTACGAGCAGTACTTC
CASRGLSYEQYF
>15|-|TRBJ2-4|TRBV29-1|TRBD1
TGCAGCGTTGAAGATGGGAAGGGGGCAGGGACCATTCAGTACTTC
CSVEDGKGAGTIQYF
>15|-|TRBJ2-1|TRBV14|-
TGTGCCAGCAGCCAAGGGCGGGACCTCTACAATGAGCAGTTCTTC
CASSQGRDLYNEQFF
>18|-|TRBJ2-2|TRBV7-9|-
TGTGCCAGCATTCGTACTCCCGGCCATAACATCAACACCGGGGAGCTGTTTTTT
CASIRTPGHNINTGELFF
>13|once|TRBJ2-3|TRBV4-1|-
TGCGCCAGCAGCCAAGAGTCACCTCATACGCAGTATTTT
CASSQESPHTQYF
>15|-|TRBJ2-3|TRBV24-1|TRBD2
TGTGCCACCAGTAGCCAGCGGGAGGCTGAAGATACGCAGTATTTT
CATSSQREAEDTQYF
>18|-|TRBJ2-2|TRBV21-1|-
TGTGCCAGCATCCTGAGGTGGCGGGAGTCCCCGAACACCGGGGAGCTGTTTTTT
CASILRWRESPNTGELFF